This TCR beta chain was obtained from a study of blood T cell repertoires in COVID-19. This clone was seen a handful of times. Losses at the gene ends were 0 bases for V and 7 bases for J; bases not matched to a gene: 3. CDR1 and CDR2 (germline): SGHRS, YFSETQ. The CDR3 has 14 residues. The data were produced by immunoSEQ multiplex PCR, yet TCRdb's version contains in-frame clones alone and is incomplete. The sample yields some 250,000 clones, 88% seen once. The chain joins TRBV5-1 to TRBJ2-2; 7 bases are shared with TRBD2. Sequencing input: peripheral blood. The TCR originated in a woman in her twenties or thirties with acute or convalescent COVID-19. The CDR3 here is CASSLAGGSGELFF. CDR3 coding DNA: TGCGCCAGCAGCTTGGCGGGGGGAAGCGGGGAGCTGTTTTTT.